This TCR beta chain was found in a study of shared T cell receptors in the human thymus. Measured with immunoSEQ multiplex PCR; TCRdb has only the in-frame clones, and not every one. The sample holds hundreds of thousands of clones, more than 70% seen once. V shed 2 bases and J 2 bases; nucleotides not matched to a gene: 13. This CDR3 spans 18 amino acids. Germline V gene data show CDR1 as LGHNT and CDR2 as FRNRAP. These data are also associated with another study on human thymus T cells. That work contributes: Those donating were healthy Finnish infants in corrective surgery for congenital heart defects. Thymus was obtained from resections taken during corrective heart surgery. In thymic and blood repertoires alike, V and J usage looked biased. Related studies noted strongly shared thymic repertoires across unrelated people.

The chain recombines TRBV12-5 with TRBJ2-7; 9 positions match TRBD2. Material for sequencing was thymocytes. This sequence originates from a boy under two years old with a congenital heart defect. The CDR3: CASGLLPYTAGGPYEQYF. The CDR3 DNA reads TGTGCTAGTGGTTTGTTACCATATACAGCGGGAGGACCCTACGAGCAGTACTTC.